A single sample gave rise to the 27 T cell receptor beta chains below, sequenced in a study of OX40 agonist ivuxolimab in advanced cancers. Libraries were prepared by immunoSEQ multiplex PCR; TCRdb keeps only in-frame clonotypes and omits some of them. Among fewer than 40,000 clones, 74% were seen once, and the ten largest hold about 18%. This specimen was CD4+ or CD8+ T cells sorted from blood, taken in a trial of the OX40 agonist ivuxolimab. The receptors originated from an adult with an advanced solid tumor such as melanoma, head and neck, liver or kidney cancer.

This clone came up a few times. The chain combines TRBV7-2 with TRBJ2-3; D might be TRBD1 (6 bases). CDR3 length equals 14 residues. The V and J ends lost 1 base and 10 bases respectively, with 15 bases between them. From germline, CDR1 is SGHTA and CDR2 FQGNSA. The CDR3 DNA reads as TGTGCCAGCAGCTTAGAACGGGACATCGGTGCGCAGTATTTT. This gives the protein CASSLERDIGAQYF.

A few counts support this clone. Here the CDR3 DNA reads TGTGCCAGTAGAAGAGCAACAGGGAACATGAACACTGAAGCTTTCTTT. Translation gives CASRRATGNMNTEAFF. The chain recombines TRBV19 with TRBJ1-1; possible D gene TRBD1, 6 bases. The germline V and J ends were trimmed by 6 bases and 0 bases, with 17 bases remaining between them. The CDR3 consists of 16 residues. Germline V gene sequence: CDR1 LNHDA, CDR2 SQIVND (reference sequence).

The V and J genes are TRBV6-5 and TRBJ1-5, with 7 bases lining up with TRBD1. Germline CDR1 is MNHEY and CDR2 is SVGAGI. With V trimmed by 6 bases and J by 4 bases, 3 bases remained unmatched. The CDR3 has 13 residues. CDR3 in amino acids: CASRGQRNQPQHF. As DNA, the CDR3 is TGTGCCAGCAGGGGACAGCGGAATCAGCCCCAGCATTTT.

This sequence joins TRBV6-1 and TRBJ1-2; D is ambiguous. Germline CDR1 MNHNS, CDR2 SASEGT. V lost 6 bases, J lost 6 bases, and 17 bases lay in between. This CDR3 comprises 14 residues. The CDR3: CASRSSGRWDGYTF. CDR3 nucleotide sequence: TGTGCCAGCAGGAGCTCTGGGAGGTGGGATGGCTACACCTTC.

This clone has only a few counts. The chain joins TRBV27 to TRBJ1-2, with a tentative D call TRBD1 (5 bases). The CDR3 contains 13 residues. Germline-derived CDR1 and CDR2 are MNHEY and SMNVEV (reference sequence). The V and J ends lost 8 bases and 1 base respectively, with 11 bases between them. The CDR3 sequence: CASSSTVNYGYTF. For the CDR3, the DNA is TGTGCCAGCTCATCGACAGTTAACTATGGCTACACCTTC.

The chain recombines TRBV21-1 with TRBJ2-1. TRBV21-1 is a pseudogene locus. CDR3 size: 15 residues. The CDR3 region has the DNA TGTGCCAGCAGCACAAGGGATTGCCGCTTCAATGAGCAGTTCTTC. It encodes CASSTRDCRFNEQFF.

This chain joins TRBV4-2 and TRBJ1-1; possible D gene TRBD1, 5 bases. CDR1 and CDR2 (germline): LGHNA, YNFKEQ. There are 13 residues in the CDR3. V lost 8 bases and J 2 bases, leaving 12 bases between the germline ends. Written as DNA, the CDR3 is TGTGCCAGCGGAAGGGGCGAAAACACTGAAGCTTTCTTT. It is translated as CASGRGENTEAFF.

The V and J genes are TRBV9 and TRBJ2-2, with D possibly called TRBD1 or TRBD2 (5 bases each). The CDR3 spans 16 residues. V lost 3 bases and J 5 bases, leaving 17 bases between the germline ends. CDR1 and CDR2 (germline): SGDLS, YYNGEE. The CDR3 DNA reads TGTGCCAGCAGCGCACCCCTGGGGGTGGGGACCGGGGAGCTGTTTTTT. Amino acids: CASSAPLGVGTGELFF.

The V gene is TRBV11-2, the J gene TRBJ2-7, with D tentatively TRBD1 (5 bases). There are 13 residues in the CDR3. V was cut by 1 base and J by 3 bases, with 7 bases left in between. Germline loops: CDR1 SGHAT, CDR2 FQNNGV. The CDR3 DNA is TGTGCCAGCAGCTTAGGGGGCAGCTACGAGCAGTACGTC. It codes for CASSLGGSYEQYV.

The chain joins TRBV14 to TRBJ1-4; D gene unclear. Germline CDR1 reads SGHDN; CDR2 reads FVKESK. The CDR3 length is 16 residues. Deletions cut 4 bases from V and 0 bases from J, with 12 bases between. CDR3 sequence: CASSPRRAATNEKLFF. For the CDR3, the DNA is TGTGCCAGCAGCCCTCGCCGAGCTGCAACTAATGAAAAACTGTTTTTT. Together with reference TRBV14 and TRBJ1-4, the CDR3 gives the full variable domain: EAGVTQFPSHSVIEKGQTVTLRCDPISGHDNLYWYRRVMGKEIKFLLHFVKESKQDESGMPNNRFLAERTGGTYSTLKVQPAELEDSGVYFCASSPRRAATNEKLFFGSGTQLSVL.

In regard to this clone: The junction differs from germline at one of its ends, possibly a read error. J is TRBJ1-6 and V is TRBV5-1; possible D gene TRBD1, 5 bases. CDR1 SGHRS and CDR2 YFSETQ come from the germline V gene. The CDR3 totals 14 residues. CDR3 nucleotide sequence: TGCGCCAGCAGCGGCGGGGGGGGTAATTCACCCCGCCACTTT. Its translation is CASSGGGGNSPRHF.

Sample share makes this clone medium-sized (0.01 to 0.1%). The CDR3 reads CASSLYPSGRGEQFF. The CDR3, as DNA: TGTGCCAGCAGCTTATATCCTAGCGGGAGGGGTGAGCAGTTCTTC. The V gene is TRBV7-8, the J gene TRBJ2-1; 12 bases agree with TRBD2. The V and J ends lost 2 bases and 9 bases, in that order; junction bases with no gene match: 5. The germline gives CDR1 SGHVS, CDR2 FQNEAQ. The CDR3 covers 15 residues.

The chain uses TRBV27 and TRBJ2-1; D may be TRBD2 (6 bases). CDR1 is MNHEY, CDR2 SMNVEV, per germline (reference sequence). Trimming pared 3 bases from V and 7 bases from J, leaving 19 bases between. The CDR3 sequence is 16 residues long. The CDR3 nucleotides read TGTGCCAGCAGTTTGGAGGGGTCAGGATGGGTGAATGAGCAGTTCTTC. Its translation: CASSLEGSGWVNEQFF.

This clone has a handful of counts. The gene calls are TRBV10-2 and TRBJ2-5, with 8 positions matching TRBD2. CDR3 size: 14 residues. Looked up from germline, CDR1 is WSHSY and CDR2 is SAAADI. The ends lost 6 bases at V and 0 bases at J; junction bases unmatched: 3. For the CDR3, the DNA is TGCGCCAGCAGATATAGCGGGGACCAAGAGACCCAGTACTTC. Residues: CASRYSGDQETQYF.

J is TRBJ1-4 and V is TRBV5-1, with unresolved D. The CDR3 loop spans 15 amino acids. Germline values: CDR1 SGHRS, CDR2 YFSETQ. Trimming removed 3 bases from V and 0 bases from J, with 9 bases in between. CDR3 bases: TGCGCCAGCAGCTATTCCGGTGCAACTAATGAAAAACTGTTTTTT. Its translation: CASSYSGATNEKLFF.

J is TRBJ1-1 and V is TRBV6-1; D is unclear. This CDR3 has 11 residues. Germline assignment: CDR1 MNHNS and CDR2 SASEGT. V dropped 5 bases and J dropped 6 bases, with 7 bases sitting between them. The CDR3 DNA follows: TGTGCCAGCAGTATTAGCCCTGAAGCTTTCTTT. It yields the protein CASSISPEAFF.

V and J are TRBV7-8 and TRBJ1-1; 9 nucleotides align to TRBD1. Germline CDR1 reads SGHVS; CDR2 reads FQNEAQ. The CDR3 loop spans 16 amino acids. The ends lost 5 bases at V and 0 bases at J; junction bases unmatched: 7. In DNA, the CDR3 is TGTGCCAGCAGCCCGCGGACAGGGGCTCTGAACACTGAAGCTTTCTTT. Amino acid sequence: CASSPRTGALNTEAFF.

This chain uses TRBV19 with TRBJ1-6; D unresolved. CDR1 LNHDA and CDR2 SQIVND come from the germline V gene (reference sequence). The CDR3 length is 13 residues. V was cut by 4 bases and J by 6 bases, with 7 bases left in between. CDR3 sequence (DNA): TGTGCCAGTAGTACCTTAGGTAATTCACCCCTCCACTTT. It is translated as CASSTLGNSPLHF.

The chain combines TRBV20-1 with TRBJ1-1; D gene unclear. In germline, CDR1 is DFQATT, CDR2 SNEGSKA (reference sequence). The CDR3 sequence is 11 residues long. Trimming left V 6 bases short and J 10 bases short, with 15 bases between. The CDR3 sequence is CSARRETRAFF. DNA for the CDR3: TGCAGTGCGCGGAGGGAGACCCGAGCTTTCTTT.

The gene calls are TRBV11-2 and TRBJ2-3; 9 nucleotides agree with TRBD2. Germline CDR1 reads SGHAT; CDR2 reads FQNNGV. The length of the CDR3 is 16 residues. V lost 5 bases and J lost 6; bases outside the gene matches: 12. The CDR3 nucleotides are TGTGCCAGCAGCCGTAGGGTGCTAGCGGGGCCGGATACGCAGTATTTT. This gives the protein CASSRRVLAGPDTQYF.

This clone was seen a single time. The chain has TRBV4-1 and TRBJ2-7; 9 bases line up with TRBD2. CDR1 and CDR2 (germline): MGHRA, YSYEKL. With V trimmed by 3 bases and J by 6 bases, 15 bases remained unmatched. This CDR3 has 17 residues. The CDR3 DNA reads as TGCGCCAGCAGCCATGAAATCCCGGGACTAGCTCGCGGCGAGCAGTACTTC. Its protein product is CASSHEIPGLARGEQYF.

The gene calls are TRBV11-2 and TRBJ1-4; 7 nucleotides match TRBD1. V lost 5 bases, J lost 3 bases, and 6 bases stayed unmatched. The CDR3 has 15 amino acids. Germline CDR1 SGHAT, CDR2 FQNNGV. The CDR3 DNA reads as TGTGCCAGCAGCGGCCGGGACAGCCCTAATGAAAAACTGTTTTTT. This codes for CASSGRDSPNEKLFF.

The chain combines TRBV4-2 with TRBJ2-3, with 8 bases lining up with TRBD2. The V gene end was trimmed by 0 bases and the J gene end by 5 bases; junction bases not matched to a gene: 1. The CDR3 has 14 amino acids. Germline lookup yields CDR1 LGHNA and CDR2 YNFKEQ. CDR3 DNA sequence: TGTGCCAGCAGCCAAGAACGGGGGGGAGATACGCAGTATTTT. It encodes CASSQERGGDTQYF.

This clone was seen once. The rearrangement joins TRBV11-2 to TRBJ2-3; D might be TRBD2 (6 bases). Germline CDR1 SGHAT, CDR2 FQNNGV. The length of the CDR3 is 15 residues. The V and J ends lost 3 bases and 2 bases respectively, with 12 bases between them. DNA for the CDR3: TGTGCCAGCAGCTTTCCGGGACTTACCACAGATACGCAGTATTTT. Its protein product is CASSFPGLTTDTQYF.

The chain carries TRBV19 and TRBJ1-5; D possibly corresponds to TRBD1 (5 bases). This CDR3 has 13 amino acids. The germline V gene encodes CDR1 LNHDA and CDR2 SQIVND (reference sequence). With 4 bases removed from V and 7 bases from J, the gap between germline ends came to 11 bases. The CDR3 DNA sequence: TGTGCCAGTAGTACCGGGGGAGGGCAGCCCCAGCATTTT. Translation: CASSTGGGQPQHF. The full variable domain, completed using reference TRBV19 and TRBJ1-5, is DGGITQSPKYLFRKEGQNVTLSCEQNLNHDAMYWYRQDPGQGLRLIYYSQIVNDFQKGDIAEGYSVSREKKESFPLTVTSAQKNPTAFYLCASSTGGGQPQHFGDGTRLSIL.

The V gene is TRBV19, the J gene TRBJ2-5, with D tentatively TRBD1 or TRBD2 (5 bases each). The CDR3 has 14 amino acids. The germline V gene has CDR1 LNHDA and CDR2 SQIVND (reference sequence). This CDR3 is CATSGAPYQETQYF. Here the CDR3 DNA reads TGTGCTACATCCGGGGCACCCTACCAAGAGACCCAGTACTTC.

The V gene is TRBV12-5, the J gene TRBJ2-3; D gene uncertain. V lost 5 bases, J lost 4 bases, and 16 bases lay in between. The germline V gene has CDR1 LGHNT and CDR2 FRNRAP. This CDR3 has 15 amino acids. The CDR3 DNA follows: TGTGCTAGTGGTGTAGGCAGTACGGTCCCAGATACGCAGTATTTT. It specifies CASGVGSTVPDTQYF.